The sequence of this T cell receptor (beta chain) was determined in a study of tissue T cells after allogeneic stem cell transplantation. Findings of the study overall: Which tissue TCRs were alloreactive or antigen-specific was not determined. Some clones might be persisting host cells. Few T cell clones were shared across patients, but motif clusters showed tissue-specific shared signatures.

Of note for this clone: Its antigen is currently unknown.

Method: immunoSEQ multiplex PCR; TCRdb's copy keeps in-frame clones and lacks some. The sample records thousands of clones, 50% to 70% being singletons. V dropped 0 bases and J dropped 3 bases, with 5 bases sitting between them. This CDR3 is built from 14 residues. CDR1 and CDR2 from the germline V gene are KGHDR and SFDVKD. The receptor was isolated from a male donor older than 55 with lung cancer. The rearrangement joins TRBV24-1 to TRBJ1-5; D uncertain. Sample: tissue from the jejunum, taken at autopsy. The CDR3 region has the DNA TGTGCCACCAGTGATTTGCAGGCCAATCAGCCCCAGCATTTT. Protein product: CATSDLQANQPQHF.